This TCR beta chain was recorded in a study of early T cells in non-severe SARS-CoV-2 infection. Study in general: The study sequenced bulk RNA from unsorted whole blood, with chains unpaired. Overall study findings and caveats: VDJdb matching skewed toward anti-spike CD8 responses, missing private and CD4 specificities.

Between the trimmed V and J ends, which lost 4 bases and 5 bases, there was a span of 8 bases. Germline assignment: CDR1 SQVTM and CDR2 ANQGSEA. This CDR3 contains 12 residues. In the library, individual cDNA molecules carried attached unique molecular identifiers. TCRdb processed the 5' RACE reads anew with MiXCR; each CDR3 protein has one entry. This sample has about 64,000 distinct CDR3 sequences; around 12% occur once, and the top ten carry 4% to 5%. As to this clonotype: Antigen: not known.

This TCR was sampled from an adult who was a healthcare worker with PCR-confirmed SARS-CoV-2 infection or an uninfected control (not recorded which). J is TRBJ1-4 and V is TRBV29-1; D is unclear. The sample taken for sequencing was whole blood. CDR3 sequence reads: CSVVKPNEKLFF. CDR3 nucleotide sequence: TGCAGCGTTGTAAAGCCCAATGAAAAACTGTTTTTT. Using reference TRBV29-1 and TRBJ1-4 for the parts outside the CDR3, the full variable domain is SAVISQKPSRDICQRGTSLTIQCQVDSQVTMMFWYRQQPGQSLTLIATANQGSEATYESGFVIDKFPISRPNLTFSTLTVSNMSPEDSSIYLCSVVKPNEKLFFGSGTQLSVL.